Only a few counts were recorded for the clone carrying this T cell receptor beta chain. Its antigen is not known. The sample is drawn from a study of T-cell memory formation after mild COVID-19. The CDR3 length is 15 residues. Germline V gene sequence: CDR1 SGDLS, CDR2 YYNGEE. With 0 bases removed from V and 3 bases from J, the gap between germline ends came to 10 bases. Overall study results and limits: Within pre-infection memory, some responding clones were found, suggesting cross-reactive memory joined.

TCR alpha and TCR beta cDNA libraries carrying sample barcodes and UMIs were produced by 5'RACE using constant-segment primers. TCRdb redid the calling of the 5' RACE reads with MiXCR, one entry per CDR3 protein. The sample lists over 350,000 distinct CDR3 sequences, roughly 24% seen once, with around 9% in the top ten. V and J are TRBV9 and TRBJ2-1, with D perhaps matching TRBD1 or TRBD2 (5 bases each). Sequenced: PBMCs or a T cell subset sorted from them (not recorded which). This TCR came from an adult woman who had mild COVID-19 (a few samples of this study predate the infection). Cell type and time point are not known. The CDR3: CASSVEGDLYNEQFF. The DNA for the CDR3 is TGTGCCAGCAGCGTAGAAGGGGACCTCTACAATGAGCAGTTCTTC.